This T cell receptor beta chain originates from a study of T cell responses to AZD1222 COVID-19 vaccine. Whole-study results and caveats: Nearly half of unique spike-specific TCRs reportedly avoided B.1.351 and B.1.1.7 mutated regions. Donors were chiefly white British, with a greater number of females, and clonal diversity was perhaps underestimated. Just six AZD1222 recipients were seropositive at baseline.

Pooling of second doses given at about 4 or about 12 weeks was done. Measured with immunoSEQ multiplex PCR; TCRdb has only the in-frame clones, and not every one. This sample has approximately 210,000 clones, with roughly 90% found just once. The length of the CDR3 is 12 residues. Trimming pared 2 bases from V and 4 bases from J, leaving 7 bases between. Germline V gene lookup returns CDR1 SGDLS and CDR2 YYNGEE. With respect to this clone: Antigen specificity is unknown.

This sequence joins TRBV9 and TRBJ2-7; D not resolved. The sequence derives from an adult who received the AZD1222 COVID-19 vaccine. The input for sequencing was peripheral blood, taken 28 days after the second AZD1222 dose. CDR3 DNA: TGTGCCAGCAGCGTCCAGATATACGAGCAGTACTTC. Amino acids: CASSVQIYEQYF.